The 19 T cell receptor beta chains reported below all come from one sample, sequenced in a study of vaccination effects on CD4 cells after COVID-19. ViraFEST assay sequencing came after antigen-specific CD4+ T cells were expanded with viral peptide pools. After around nine days in culture, the CD4+ T cells were isolated. As their vaccination, participants received two doses of either BNT162b2 or mRNA-1273. These receptors lack a known antigen. Here immunoSEQ multiplex PCR was the method, and the copy in TCRdb shows in-frame clones only, minus some. The repertoire holds approximately 70,000 clones, with 76% as singletons. This specimen consisted of CD4+ T cells from PBMCs cultured with HCoV-OC43 spike peptides, obtained after COVID-19 vaccination. Stated subset: HCoV-OC43 spike overlapping peptide pool stimulation. These receptors were collected from a human donor who received a COVID-19 vaccine.

The gene calls are TRBV12-3 or TRBV12-4 and TRBJ1-1; D remains unclear. This CDR3 is built from 13 residues. V lost 6 bases and J 2 bases, leaving 10 bases between the germline ends. CDR3 amino acids: CASSQQTNTEAFF. The CDR3 DNA reads TGTGCCAGCAGCCAACAGACAAACACTGAAGCTTTCTTT.

The chain combines TRBV19 with TRBJ1-2; 10 bases fit TRBD1. Looked up from germline, CDR1 is LNHDA and CDR2 is SQIVND (reference sequence). The V and J ends lost 6 bases and 4 bases, in that order; junction bases with no gene match: 5. The CDR3 loop spans 14 amino acids. CDR3 protein: CASSRDRGTYGYTF. In nucleotides, the CDR3 is TGTGCCAGTAGCAGGGACAGGGGTACCTATGGCTACACCTTC.

The chain recombines TRBV18 with TRBJ1-1; D is unresolved. CDR1 KGHSH and CDR2 LQKENI come from the germline V gene. Deletions cut 2 bases from V and 9 bases from J, with 16 bases between. This CDR3 has 14 residues. CDR3: CASSPNDKARQAFF. CDR3 in DNA: TGTGCCAGCTCACCAAACGACAAGGCAAGACAAGCTTTCTTT. Full variable domain (rest looked up from reference TRBV18 and TRBJ1-1): NAGVMQNPRHLVRRRGQEARLRCSPMKGHSHVYWYRQLPEEGLKFMVYLQKENIIDESGMPKERFSAEFPKEGPSILRIQQVVRGDSAAYFCASSPNDKARQAFFGQGTRLTVV.

This rearrangement joins TRBV29-1 to TRBJ1-4, with D uncertain. The CDR3 sequence is 13 residues long. Germline CDR1 reads SQVTM; CDR2 reads ANQGSEA. The V gene lost 4 bases and the J gene lost 0 bases, with 6 bases spanning the gap. CDR3 bases: TGCAGCGTTGCAGGAGCAACTAATGAAAAACTGTTTTTT. It encodes CSVAGATNEKLFF.

The CDR3 DNA sequence: TGTGCCAGCAGCTTAGCGGCTAGCGGGGGGGCCCAAGATACGCAGTATTTT. Translation: CASSLAASGGAQDTQYF. The chain combines TRBV7-2 with TRBJ2-3; 12 nucleotides match TRBD2. Germline CDR1 and CDR2: SGHTA and FQGNSA. CDR3 length equals 17 residues. V lost 0 bases to trimming and J lost 5 bases; unmatched junction nucleotides: 6. The variable domain in full, completed from reference TRBV7-2 and TRBJ2-3, reads GAGVSQSPSNKVTEKGKDVELRCDPISGHTALYWYRQSLGQGLEFLIYFQGNSAPDKSGLPSDRFSAERTGGSVSTLTIQRTQQEDSAVYLCASSLAASGGAQDTQYFGPGTRLTVL.

The V call is TRBV7-8, the J call TRBJ1-3, with 7 bases fitting TRBD1. The junction had 11 bases not matched to a gene; V was cut back by 5 bases and J by 4 bases. Per the germline V gene, CDR1 is SGHVS and CDR2 is FQNEAQ. This CDR3 spans 16 amino acids. Here the CDR3 reads CASSSTSRGTGNTIYF. CDR3 bases: TGTGCCAGCAGCAGTACCTCCAGGGGGACCGGAAACACCATATATTTT. The full variable domain, rest sourced from reference TRBV7-8 and TRBJ1-3, is GAGVSQSPRYKVAKRGQDVALRCDPISGHVSLFWYQQALGQGPEFLTYFQNEAQLDKSGLPSDRFFAERPEGSVSTLKIQRTQQEDSAVYLCASSSTSRGTGNTIYFGEGSWLTVV.

The chain links TRBV15 to TRBJ2-5, with a weak D call TRBD1 (5 bases). CDR1 and CDR2 (germline): LNHNV, YYDKDF (reference sequence). This CDR3 spans 16 amino acids. V shed 3 bases and J shed 4 bases, with 18 bases lying between them. For the CDR3, the DNA is TGTGCCACCAGCAGGGACAACGGGCTTTGGGGAGAGACCCAGTACTTC. As protein: CATSRDNGLWGETQYF.

The chain has TRBV11-2 and TRBJ2-5; D gene uncertain. CDR1 and CDR2 (germline): SGHAT, FQNNGV. CDR3 length equals 14 residues. V gave up 1 base and J gave up 4 bases, with 10 bases separating them. Here the CDR3 reads CASSLGVSLETQYF. Written as DNA, the CDR3 is TGTGCCAGCAGCTTAGGGGTTAGCCTAGAGACCCAGTACTTC. Combining the CDR3 with reference TRBV11-2 and TRBJ2-5 gives the whole variable domain EAGVAQSPRYKIIEKRQSVAFWCNPISGHATLYWYQQILGQGPKLLIQFQNNGVVDDSQLPKDRFSAERLKGVDSTLKIQPAKLEDSAVYLCASSLGVSLETQYFGPGTRLLVL.

This chain uses TRBV20-1 with TRBJ1-2; D is undetermined. Germline values: CDR1 DFQATT, CDR2 SNEGSKA (reference sequence). The CDR3 consists of 15 residues. V was trimmed by 3 bases and J by 4 bases, leaving 18 bases between them. DNA for the CDR3: TGCAGTGCTAGTCCGGCTGGAGGGAACAGCTATGGCTACACCTTC. Protein: CSASPAGGNSYGYTF.

The chain combines TRBV6-2 or TRBV6-3 with TRBJ2-4; D is unclear. This CDR3 has 13 amino acids. Trimming removed 3 bases from V and 9 bases from J, with 12 bases in between. Germline values: CDR1 MNHEY, CDR2 SVGEGT. The DNA for the CDR3 is TGTGCCAGCAGTTATGATAGGGTCGGCATTCAGTACTTC. This translates into CASSYDRVGIQYF.

CDR3 amino acids: CASSKKWGARKFYEQYV. The CDR3 nucleotides are TGTGCCAGCAGCAAAAAGTGGGGGGCCAGGAAGTTCTACGAGCAGTACGTC. This chain connects TRBV21-1 to TRBJ2-7. TRBV21-1 is shown as a pseudogene. This CDR3 region has 17 residues.

The rearrangement joins TRBV6-2 or TRBV6-3 to TRBJ2-7, with D possibly matching TRBD2 (5 bases). Germline CDR1 is MNHEY and CDR2 is SVGEGT. This CDR3 is built from 12 residues. The V and J ends lost 1 base and 6 bases respectively, with 7 bases between them. The CDR3 DNA sequence: TGTGCCAGCAGTTACTACGGAGGCGAGCAGTACGTC. This gives the protein CASSYYGGEQYV.

The chain employs TRBV5-1 and TRBJ1-3, with 11 bases aligning to TRBD1. The CDR3 loop spans 17 amino acids. Germline CDR1 and CDR2: SGHRS and YFSETQ. The junction had 11 bases not matched to a gene; V was cut back by 5 bases and J by 4 bases. CDR3 bases: TGCGCCAGCAGACCCACCGGGACAGGGGGAAACGGAAACACCATATATTTT. Residues: CASRPTGTGGNGNTIYF.

The genes are TRBV10-3 and TRBJ2-3; weak D call: TRBD1 (5 bases). Germline V lookup: CDR1 ENHRY, CDR2 SYGVKD. The CDR3 contains 12 residues. V lost 6 bases and J 4 bases, leaving 8 bases between the germline ends. CDR3 region: CAISRTPDTQYF. CDR3 sequence (DNA): TGTGCCATCAGCCGGACACCAGATACGCAGTATTTT.

The J gene is TRBJ2-7, the V gene TRBV11-2; a possible D gene is TRBD1 (6 bases). Germline V CDR1 and CDR2: SGHAT, FQNNGV. V lost 2 bases and J 13 bases, leaving 15 bases between the germline ends. The CDR3 has 12 amino acids. CDR3 coding DNA: TGTGCCAGCAGCTTATCCGGGACAAGGGCTTACGTC. Its protein is CASSLSGTRAYV.

J is TRBJ2-5 and V is TRBV5-1, with TRBD2 as a possible D gene (6 bases). The CDR3 has 16 residues. With 0 bases removed from V and 5 bases from J, the gap between germline ends came to 17 bases. Germline CDR1 and CDR2: SGHRS and YFSETQ. The CDR3 DNA follows: TGCGCCAGCAGCTTGGACGGCCGGGGGAGAGGGGAGACCCAGTACTTC. Protein product: CASSLDGRGRGETQYF.

In DNA, the CDR3 is TGTGCCAGCAGTGCGGGAACAGGGAGCACAGATACGCAGTATTTT. Residues: CASSAGTGSTDTQYF. The V call is TRBV6-4, the J call TRBJ2-3, with D possibly TRBD1 on 6 matching bases. Deletions cut 4 bases from V and 0 bases from J, with 11 bases between. Germline V gene sequence: CDR1 MRHNA, CDR2 SNTAGT. The CDR3 is 15 residues long.

This clone was picked up one time. The V gene is TRBV7-8, the J gene TRBJ1-3; D remains unclear. Trimming shortened V by 6 bases and J by 8 bases, and 8 bases separated the two germline ends. CDR3 length equals 11 residues. The germline gives CDR1 SGHVS, CDR2 FQNEAQ. Written as DNA, the CDR3 is TGTGCCAGCAGGACGTCTGACACCATATATTTT. Amino acid sequence: CASRTSDTIYF.

This sequence joins TRBV5-1 and TRBJ2-5; 10 bases are shared with TRBD1. The junction had 3 bases not matched to a gene; V was cut back by 4 bases and J by 3 bases. The CDR3 totals 14 residues. Per germline, CDR1 SGHRS and CDR2 YFSETQ. The CDR3 nucleotides are TGCGCCAGCAGCACTGGGACAGGGGAAGAGACCCAGTACTTC. Its translation is CASSTGTGEETQYF.